The 32 T cell receptor beta chains presented below share a single source sample, sequenced in a study of CD8+ T cells in alopecia areata. Reverse transcription of extracted RNA yielded cDNA, which provided the sequencing template. Only in-frame clones appear in the TCRdb table, and some are missing; sequencing was by immunoSEQ multiplex PCR. Captured here are about 270,000 clones, none seen once; the top ten comprise roughly 1.2%. Sorting of pooled cutaneous lymph node cells used CD4, CD8alpha, NKG2D, NKG2ACE and other markers. The sequencing sample was made of CD4+ T cells sorted from a lymph node. These receptors were collected from a C3H/HeJ mouse with alopecia areata. MHC haplotype here: H2-k.

As concerns this clone: Here the gene names and germline are mouse. The CDR3 DNA, read in part, is TGTGCCAGCAGCCAAGAGACTGGGCCCCAAGAC. It encodes CASSQETGPQD. The whole CDR3 sequence reads CASSQETGPQDTQYF. The chain joins TRBV5 to TRBJ2-5; 7 bases map to TRBD2. Coverage ceases 4 residues before the CDR3 finishes, and the germline J gene fills in the end. Germline CDR1 LGHNA, CDR2 YNLKQL (reference sequence). V lost 0 bases and J lost 2; bases outside the gene matches: 2. CDR3 size: 15 residues.

This clone was seen a few times. Gene names and germline refer to mouse. The read stops 4 residues short of the end of the CDR3; the missing end is completed from the germline J gene. This chain uses TRBV1 with TRBJ2-3; TRBD1 matches 7 bases. Germline loops: CDR1 NSQYPW, CDR2 LRSPGD (reference sequence). V was clipped by 7 bases and J by 0 bases; unmatched bases: 4. This CDR3 spans 14 amino acids. This CDR3 is CTCKNRGSAETLYF. CDR3 DNA, as far as it was read: TGCACCTGCAAAAACAGGGGTAGTGCAGAA.

As concerns this clone: The germline and genes are mouse ones. The read comes to an end 4 residues before the CDR3 does, leaving the germline J gene to fill in the end. This chain links TRBV13-1 with TRBJ2-4; 11 positions agree with TRBD2. The CDR3 sequence is 14 residues long. CDR1 is NSHNY and CDR2 is SYGAGN in the germline V gene. CDR3 region: CASSADWGANTLYF. The part of the CDR3 DNA that was read is TGTGCCAGCAGCGCGGACTGGGGGGCAAAC.

Remarks on this clone: Germline and genes here are mouse. The read gets to within 4 residues of the CDR3 end, and the germline J gene fills in the rest. The chain is built from TRBV19 and TRBJ2-2; TRBD1 aligns across 9 bases. The J segment lost 2 bases and the V segment lost 3 bases, leaving 5 bases of the junction unmatched. The CDR3 loop spans 16 amino acids. Germline CDR1 is FNHDT and CDR2 is SITEND (reference sequence). CDR3 sequence: CASSSMGQGNTGQLYF. The sequenced CDR3 bases are TGTGCCAGCAGTAGCATGGGACAGGGCAACACCGGG.

This clone has more than one count but fewer than ten. The genes are named according to mouse. From the germline J gene comes the end of the CDR3, since the read stops 4 residues before it. The chain couples TRBV19 to TRBJ1-1; possible D gene TRBD1, 5 bases. The CDR3 contains 14 residues. With 6 bases removed from V and 0 bases from J, the gap between germline ends came to 12 bases. Looked up from germline, CDR1 is FNHDT and CDR2 is SITEND (reference sequence). The CDR3 is CASNRTPANTEVFF. CDR3 bases read: TGTGCCAGCAATCGGACACCTGCAAACACA.

Of note for this clone: All gene names here are mouse names. The CDR3 end lies 4 residues beyond the end of the read and is filled in from the germline J gene. The same CDR3 is also encoded by other DNA sequences in this sample. V and J are TRBV19 and TRBJ2-7, with D maybe TRBD1 (6 bases). There are 13 residues in the CDR3. Germline V lookup: CDR1 FNHDT, CDR2 SITEND (reference sequence). CDR3 DNA (partial): TGTGCCAGCAGTATTAGGGACAAATAT. This sequence encodes CASSIRDKY. Given in full, the CDR3 is CASSIRDKYEQYF.

About this clone itself: Genes and germline are mouse. Read coverage stops 4 residues before the CDR3 terminus; the germline J gene supplies the remainder. J is TRBJ2-7 and V is TRBV16, with 9 positions matching TRBD1. Trimming removed 5 bases from V and 0 bases from J; junction bases left unmatched: 14. Germline CDR1 is SGHSA and CDR2 is FRNQAP. The CDR3 length is 18 residues. CDR3 protein: CASSPSGQGGPSSYEQYF. Incomplete CDR3 DNA: TGTGCAAGCAGCCCCTCGGGACAGGGAGGCCCAAGCTCCTAT.

Points on this clone: Mouse germline and gene names are used. The read stops 4 residues short of the end of the CDR3; the missing end is completed from the germline J gene. The sample holds other DNA sequences that translate to the same CDR3. J is TRBJ2-7 and V is TRBV1, with 8 bases identical to TRBD2. CDR3 length equals 15 residues. The germline gives CDR1 NSQYPW, CDR2 LRSPGD (reference sequence). Trimming took 0 bases from V and 3 from J; bases not matched to a gene: 4. CDR3 bases read: TGCACCTGCAGTGCAGATCCGGGGGGGCGCTAT. Protein: CTCSADPGGRY. The CDR3 as a whole reads CTCSADPGGRYEQYF.

As for this clone: Genes and germline come from the mouse. The sequenced fragment ends 4 residues before the CDR3 boundary, so the rest is inferred from the germline J gene. The chain carries TRBV13-1 and TRBJ2-3, with 7 bases fitting TRBD1. This CDR3 spans 16 amino acids. J lost 0 bases, V lost 1 base, and 5 bases had no gene match. CDR1 is NSHNY and CDR2 is SYGAGN in the germline V gene. Incomplete CDR3 DNA: TGTGCCAGCAGTGATTTGGGACAGACTAGTGCAGAA. It translates to CASSDLGQTSAE. In full, the CDR3 reads CASSDLGQTSAETLYF.

Ten or more counts support this clone. Mouse names are used for the genes. Read data end 4 residues before the CDR3 end; the end is taken from the germline J gene. This chain connects TRBV3 to TRBJ2-5; 12 bases match TRBD1. The CDR3 is 16 amino acids. The V gene's germline CDR1 is SNHLY and CDR2 FYNGKV (reference sequence). V lost 3 bases to trimming and J lost 2 bases; unmatched junction nucleotides: 3. The CDR3: CASSFGTGGGQDTQYF. The CDR3 bases that were read are TGTGCCAGCAGCTTCGGGACAGGGGGCGGCCAAGAC.

Note on this clone: Germline and genes: mouse. The CDR3 is cut off 4 residues early in the read; its end comes from the germline J gene. The chain is built from TRBV13-2 and TRBJ2-7, with 10 bases lining up with TRBD2. J gave up 3 bases and V 0 bases, and 6 bases lay outside the gene matches. The germline gives CDR1 NNHNN, CDR2 SYGAGS (reference sequence). This CDR3 region has 16 residues. The covered CDR3 bases are TGTGCCAGCGGTGATGCGGTAGGACTGGGGGTCTAT. Translating it yields CASGDAVGLGVY. In full, the CDR3 reads CASGDAVGLGVYEQYF.

This clone was counted only a few times. Germline and genes here are mouse. The read ends 4 residues shy of where the CDR3 ends; the end is completed using the germline J gene. The genes are TRBV29 and TRBJ2-7; a possible D gene is TRBD1 (6 bases). The germline V gene encodes CDR1 MSHET and CDR2 SYDVDS. The CDR3 is 13 residues long. CDR3 in amino acids: CASSLAGQYEQYF. CDR3 DNA, as far as it was read: TGTGCTAGCAGTTTAGCCGGACAGTAT.

Notes on this clone: Mouse gene names and germline throughout. The read ends 4 residues early relative to the CDR3; the germline J gene fills the gap. The V gene is TRBV13-1, the J gene TRBJ1-2, with D possibly TRBD1 on 5 matching bases. The CDR3 loop spans 12 amino acids. Germline V gives CDR1 NSHNY, CDR2 SYGAGN. The CDR3 is CASRREGSDYTF. The CDR3 bases that were read are TGTGCCAGCCGCAGGGAGGGGTCC.

On this clone: Mouse gene names and germline throughout. The DNA ends 4 residues before the CDR3 does, and the rest of the CDR3 is filled in from the germline J gene. This chain uses TRBV14 with TRBJ2-5; D gene uncertain. The CDR3 is 14 residues long. The germline gives CDR1 SGHDT, CDR2 FRDEAV. The V end lost 0 bases, the J end lost 3 bases, and 8 bases lay between the germline ends. CDR3 residues: CASSFFRPQDTQYF. The CDR3 bases that were read are TGTGCCAGCAGTTTCTTCAGGCCGCAAGAC.

With regard to this clone: Gene names are the mouse ones. The CDR3 is cut off 4 residues early in the read; its end comes from the germline J gene. The J gene is TRBJ2-4, the V gene TRBV13-1, with 7 bases identical to TRBD1. From germline, CDR1 is NSHNY and CDR2 SYGAGN. With 2 bases clipped from V and 0 bases from J, the junction kept 6 bases outside the gene matches. CDR3 length: 16 residues. CDR3 DNA (partial): TGTGCCAGCAGTGAAATGGCAGGGGGTAGTCAAAAC. Translated, it gives CASSEMAGGSQN. The whole CDR3 region reads CASSEMAGGSQNTLYF.

This clone showed up just a few times. Gene names and germline match the mouse. The read comes to an end 4 residues before the CDR3 does, leaving the germline J gene to fill in the end. The chain is built from TRBV13-1 and TRBJ2-3, with 9 bases fitting TRBD2. After removal of 0 bases from V and 0 bases from J, the junction contained 5 bases not matched to a gene. This CDR3 contains 17 residues. The V gene's germline CDR1 is NSHNY and CDR2 SYGAGN. The CDR3 DNA, read in part, is TGTGCCAGCAGTGATGCACTGGGGGGAGGGAGTGCAGAA. Encoded protein: CASSDALGGGSAE. Given in full, the CDR3 is CASSDALGGGSAETLYF.

On this clone itself: The genes are named according to mouse. The read finishes 4 residues shy of the CDR3 end, and the germline J gene is used to complete it. Other DNA sequences in this sample translate to the same CDR3. This chain uses TRBV1 with TRBJ2-5; D is perhaps TRBD1 (5 bases). V lost 3 bases and J 3 bases, leaving 7 bases between the germline ends. Germline CDR1 and CDR2: NSQYPW and LRSPGD (reference sequence). The CDR3 has 13 residues. The part of the CDR3 DNA that was read is TGCACCTGCAGTGCTCCAGGGCAAGAC. Its protein is CTCSAPGQD. The full-length CDR3 reads as CTCSAPGQDTQYF.

There are a few counts of this clone. Gene and germline names: mouse. The read falls 3 residues short of the CDR3 end, and the missing part is taken from the germline J gene. V usage is TRBV1 and J usage is TRBJ1-6; 7 bases are a match to TRBD1. TRBJ1-6 is placed among ORFs of uncertain function. The CDR3 runs to 14 residues. CDR1 is NSQYPW and CDR2 is LRSPGD in the germline V gene (reference sequence). V lost 6 bases and J lost 8; bases outside the gene matches: 7. The DNA read from the CDR3 is TGCACCTGCAGCGCCCGGGACAGAGATTCGCCC. It encodes CTCSARDRDSP. The whole CDR3 region reads CTCSARDRDSPLYF.

This clone was recorded a few times. Germline and genes: mouse. The read finishes 4 residues shy of the CDR3 end, and the germline J gene is used to complete it. This sequence joins TRBV5 and TRBJ2-7, with D perhaps matching TRBD2 (5 bases). Germline CDR1 and CDR2: LGHNA and YNLKQL (reference sequence). V was trimmed by 0 bases and J by 3 bases, leaving 6 bases between them. This CDR3 comprises 13 residues. CDR3: CASSQDWVYEQYF. CDR3 DNA, as far as it was read: TGTGCCAGCAGCCAAGACTGGGTCTAT.

In regard to this clone: Gene names are mouse gene names. The read comes to an end 4 residues before the CDR3 does, leaving the germline J gene to fill in the end. The chain links TRBV12-1 to TRBJ1-2; maybe TRBD1 (6 bases). The CDR3 covers 13 residues. Germline V gene sequence: CDR1 SGHSN, CDR2 HYEKVE. The ends were cut back, 2 bases at V and 3 bases at J, with 9 bases in the middle. CDR3 DNA, as far as it was read: TGTGCCAGCTCTCCGGGGACATACTCC. It translates to CASSPGTYS. The CDR3 in its entirety is CASSPGTYSDYTF.

On this clone itself: Germline and genes: mouse. The read ends 4 residues before the CDR3 terminus; that terminus is restored from the germline J gene. The chain joins TRBV5 to TRBJ2-5; tentative D call: TRBD1 (5 bases). Germline CDR1 LGHNA, CDR2 YNLKQL (reference sequence). The CDR3 has 15 amino acids. Trimming left V 0 bases short and J 1 base short, with 8 bases between. CDR3 bases read: TGTGCCAGCAGCCAAGATTCCAGGGACCAAGAC. Its translation is CASSQDSRDQD. The full CDR3 is CASSQDSRDQDTQYF.

This clone has just a few counts. Genes and germline come from the mouse. From the germline J gene comes the end of the CDR3, since the read stops 4 residues before it. The same CDR3 is also encoded by other DNA sequences in this sample. The J gene is TRBJ2-2, the V gene TRBV19; D might be TRBD1 (6 bases). CDR3 length: 13 residues. Looked up from germline, CDR1 is FNHDT and CDR2 is SITEND (reference sequence). Trimming took 7 bases from V and 1 from J, leaving 8 bases between them. CDR3 DNA (partial): TGTGCCAGCTCGGGACAAAACACCGGG. Translated: CASSGQNTG. The CDR3, in full, reads CASSGQNTGQLYF.

Details on this clone: Any gene name here is a mouse gene name. The CDR3 goes on 4 residues after the read ends, and that part is filled in from the germline J gene. This sample also contains other DNA sequences that code for the same CDR3. The chain couples TRBV1 to TRBJ1-2; D perhaps matches TRBD1 (5 bases). V was trimmed by 0 bases and J by 0 bases, leaving 8 bases between them. The CDR3 length is 15 residues. Germline-derived CDR1 and CDR2 are NSQYPW and LRSPGD (reference sequence). CDR3 protein: CTCSADLGANSDYTF. The DNA read from the CDR3 is TGCACCTGCAGTGCAGATTTGGGGGCAAACTCC.

This clone turned up a few times. Genes here carry mouse names. The read finishes 4 residues shy of the CDR3 end, and the germline J gene is used to complete it. This chain joins TRBV3 and TRBJ2-5; 12 bases line up with TRBD2. CDR1 and CDR2 from the germline V gene are SNHLY and FYNGKV (reference sequence). The CDR3 runs 17 residues. The CDR3 DNA, read in part, is TGTGCCAGCAGCCGAACGGACTGGGGGGGGGAGGGAGAC. Translated: CASSRTDWGGEGD. The full CDR3 protein is CASSRTDWGGEGDTQYF.

In the case of this clone: The gene names here belong to mouse. The sequenced fragment ends 4 residues before the CDR3 boundary, so the rest is inferred from the germline J gene. The chain has TRBV13-3 and TRBJ2-2, with D possibly TRBD2 on 6 matching bases. CDR1 and CDR2 from the germline V gene are NNHDY and SYVADS. This CDR3 region has 14 residues. V gave up 5 bases and J gave up 3 bases, with 11 bases separating them. The CDR3 sequence is CASSRGVYTGQLYF. The CDR3 bases that were read are TGTGCCAGCAGCCGGGGGGTCTACACCGGG. Full variable domain (rest looked up from reference TRBV13-3 and TRBJ2-2): EAAVTQSPRSKVAVTGGKVTLSCHQTNNHDYMYWYRQDTGHGLRLIHYSYVADSTEKGDIPDGYKASRPSQENFSLILELASLSQTAVYFCASSRGVYTGQLYFGEGSKLTVL.

In this sample, this clone turned up a few times. Mouse names are used for the genes. Coverage ceases 4 residues before the CDR3 finishes, and the germline J gene fills in the end. The chain couples TRBV13-3 to TRBJ2-7; a weak D match, TRBD1 (5 bases). The CDR3 is 12 amino acids. CDR1 is NNHDY, CDR2 SYVADS, per germline. V lost 6 bases to trimming and J lost 3 bases, with 10 bases between them. The CDR3 is CASKTDNYEQYF. CDR3 bases read: TGTGCCAGCAAGACAGATAACTAT.

The sample holds a few counts of this clone. The gene symbols are mouse symbols. The read ends 4 residues shy of where the CDR3 ends; the end is completed using the germline J gene. Other DNA variants within this sample encode the same CDR3. This chain links TRBV17 with TRBJ2-1; 7 bases are shared with TRBD1. The CDR3 runs 14 residues. CDR1 and CDR2 (germline): MNHDT, YYDKIL. The V and J ends lost 6 bases and 2 bases, in that order; junction bases with no gene match: 4. The covered CDR3 bases are TGTGCTAGCAGCACCGGGACAGACTATGCT. Translated, it gives CASSTGTDYA. The CDR3 in full is CASSTGTDYAEQFF. The full variable domain, rest sourced from reference TRBV17 and TRBJ2-1, is DTTVKQNPRYKLARVGKPVNLICSQTMNHDTMYWYQKKPNQAPKLLLFYYDKILNREADTFEKFQSSRPNNSFCSLYIGSAGLEYSAMYLCASSTGTDYAEQFFGPGTRLTVL.

The table lists this clone with a few counts. Gene names refer to mouse genes. The read terminates 4 residues ahead of where the CDR3 ends, so the germline J gene completes it. Other DNA sequences in this sample translate to the same CDR3. The chain is built from TRBV13-1 and TRBJ1-1; no definite D call. The CDR3 extends over 13 amino acids. CDR1 and CDR2 (germline): NSHNY, SYGAGN. V was pared by 0 bases and J by 3 bases, with 6 bases between. The sequenced CDR3 bases are TGTGCCAGCAGTGATGCTTGGGACACA. It translates to CASSDAWDT. The entire CDR3 reads CASSDAWDTEVFF.

On this clone: Mouse names are used for the genes. Coverage ceases 4 residues before the CDR3 finishes, and the germline J gene fills in the end. Within the sample, other DNA sequences also encode this same CDR3. The chain employs TRBV1 and TRBJ2-1, with D possibly matching TRBD2 (6 bases). Germline loops: CDR1 NSQYPW, CDR2 LRSPGD (reference sequence). V was pared by 4 bases and J by 4 bases, with 11 bases between. This CDR3 region has 14 residues. CDR3 region: CTCSVRDSYAEQFF. The covered CDR3 bases are TGCACCTGCAGTGTCCGGGACTCATATGCT.

The table lists this clone with a few counts. Gene and germline names: mouse. The read ends 4 residues before the CDR3 terminus; that terminus is restored from the germline J gene. The chain is built from TRBV19 and TRBJ2-5; tentatively, D is TRBD2 (6 bases). The CDR3 consists of 13 residues. Germline V gene data show CDR1 as FNHDT and CDR2 as SITEND (reference sequence). Partial CDR3 DNA: TGTGCCAGCAGTATTGGGGGAGTAGAC. Translated: CASSIGGVD. The CDR3 reads in full as CASSIGGVDTQYF.

Regarding this clone: A much larger clone differs by one base, so this may be a read error. Genes and germline are mouse. The read falls 4 residues short of the CDR3 end, and the missing part is taken from the germline J gene. Distinct nucleotide sequences in the sample also encode this CDR3. The chain joins TRBV13-2 to TRBJ1-2; TRBD1 matches at 8 bases. CDR3 length: 14 residues. CDR1 is NNHNN, CDR2 SYGAGS, per germline (reference sequence). Unmatched junction bases numbered 0, after V lost 0 bases and J lost 2 bases. Incomplete CDR3 DNA: TGTGCCAGCGGTGATGGGACAGGGAACTCC. This translates into CASGDGTGNS. The full CDR3 sequence reads CASGDGTGNSDYTF.

As concerns this clone: The genes are named according to mouse. The DNA ends 4 residues before the CDR3 does, and the rest of the CDR3 is filled in from the germline J gene. The chain employs TRBV17 and TRBJ2-1; no reliable D call. V lost 0 bases, J lost 6 bases, and 6 bases lay in between. Germline V gene data show CDR1 as MNHDT and CDR2 as YYDKIL. The CDR3 is made up of 13 amino acids. The CDR3 loop reads CASSRDLGAEQFF. The part of the CDR3 DNA that was read is TGTGCTAGCAGTAGAGATTTGGGTGCT.